This TCR beta chain was captured by sequencing in a study of cytomegalovirus exposure and HLA in healthy donors. The wider study: A subsequent analysis stated that the 100 to 150 validation repertoires were run on the same platform as the approximately 610 first-cohort repertoires. General study results and limits: The tendency of first-cohort TCR clusters to co-occur in the 110 or so validation repertoires emerged from a later analysis. Cytomegalovirus association was assigned to some 160 TCR beta chains. Researchers reported that a few CMV-associated chains were confirmed in vitro as CMV antigen-specific.

Deletions cut 2 bases from V and 0 bases from J, with 11 bases between. Germline V gives CDR1 SGHTS, CDR2 YDEGEE. There are 16 residues in the CDR3. Assay used: immunoSEQ multiplex PCR; TCRdb lists only in-frame clones, some missing. The table lists over 60,000 clones, roughly 97% of them singletons. This clone was seen a handful of times. Its target is not known. The V and J genes are TRBV5-8 and TRBJ2-2; unclear D gene. This TCR derives from a man younger than 30 in good health and CMV-seronegative. The material sequenced was PBMCs. CDR3 in amino acids: CASSLGPGPNTGELFF. The CDR3 DNA reads TGTGCCAGCAGCTTAGGCCCAGGCCCGAACACCGGGGAGCTGTTTTTT. Complete variable domain (other parts from reference TRBV5-8 and TRBJ2-2): EAGVTQSPTHLIKTRGQQATLRCSPISGHTSVYWYQQALGLGLQFLLWYDEGEERNRGNFPPRFSGRQFPNYSSELNVNALELEDSALYLCASSLGPGPNTGELFFGEGSRLTVL.